The entry that follows covers one T cell receptor (beta chain) sequence. V lost 6 bases and J lost 3; bases outside the gene matches: 11. Germline CDR1 and CDR2: SGHAT and FQNNGV. The CDR3 consists of 17 residues. Per the authors' pipeline: Using reference gene primer amplification, nucleated cell counts were estimated. The data were produced by immunoSEQ multiplex PCR, yet TCRdb's version contains in-frame clones alone and is incomplete. V, J and clone size are those of that table, while D and trimming were read from the DNA. The sample yields more than 85,000 clones, about 84% seen once. These data come from a study of blood T cell repertoires in COVID-19. Study context: The United States, Italy and Spain provided the acute and convalescent COVID-19 samples.

The sequencing sample was made of peripheral blood. This receptor was taken from an elderly man with active or convalescent COVID-19. The rearrangement joins TRBV11-2 to TRBJ2-2; 9 nucleotides agree with TRBD1. The CDR3 sequence: CASRYGTGRSHTGELFF. The DNA of the CDR3 is TGTGCCAGCAGATATGGGACAGGGAGGTCGCACACCGGGGAGCTGTTTTTT. Together with reference TRBV11-2 and TRBJ2-2, the CDR3 gives the full variable domain: EAGVAQSPRYKIIEKRQSVAFWCNPISGHATLYWYQQILGQGPKLLIQFQNNGVVDDSQLPKDRFSAERLKGVDSTLKIQPAKLEDSAVYLCASRYGTGRSHTGELFFGEGSRLTVL.